This T cell receptor beta chain was recovered during a study of T cell responses to AZD1222 COVID-19 vaccine. The CDR3 consists of 16 residues. V lost 5 bases and J lost 9, with 23 bases in between. CDR1 and CDR2 (germline): LNHDA, SQIVND (reference sequence). TCRdb's copy holds only in-frame clones and misses some; the assay was immunoSEQ multiplex PCR. The sample includes 180,000 or so clones, about 87% of them seen just once. Study-wide results and caveats: Donors were mostly white British, more females; clonal diversity possibly underestimated. Dominant at 160-218 and 743-854, vaccine-associated CD4 TCRs also spanned spike. Once two AZD1222 doses were given, Spike-specific TCR breadth and depth went up.

In regard to this clone: Its target is unknown.

This TCR was recovered from an adult who received the MenACWY meningococcal vaccine as a control. This specimen was peripheral blood, taken 28 days after the second dose of the MenACWY control vaccine. The chain joins TRBV19 to TRBJ1-5; D is possibly TRBD1 (6 bases). DNA of the CDR3: TGTGCCAGTAGTGTTGGTTATGGGGGGCGAGGGGGGCCCCAGCATTTT. Translated, it gives CASSVGYGGRGGPQHF.